The source of this TCR beta chain is a study of cytomegalovirus exposure and HLA in healthy donors. General study findings and limits: Per a later analysis, roughly 17,000 TCR beta sequences showed association with HLA alleles at 0.05 false discovery rate.

A note on this clone: Antigen: not known. Other nucleotide sequences in the sample specify the same CDR3.

PCR employed 60 Vbeta and 13 Jbeta primers. Profiling relied on immunoSEQ multiplex PCR, and the TCRdb table lists in-frame clones only, not all of them. The sample holds about 150,000 clones; about three quarters are singletons and the top ten take 1.5% to 2%. The receptor was isolated from a man in his forties or fifties in good health and CMV-seronegative. The specimen sequenced was PBMCs.

CDR3 loop: CASSLLSQGTFEQYF. For the CDR3, the DNA is TGTGCCAGCAGCTTATTGTCACAGGGAACATTCGAGCAGTACTTC. The chain employs TRBV5-6 and TRBJ2-7; D perhaps matches TRBD1 (6 bases). V lost 2 bases, J lost 6 bases, and 18 bases lay in between. The germline CDR1 and CDR2 sequences are SGHDT and YYEEEE. The CDR3 is 15 amino acids. Filled out from reference TRBV5-6 and TRBJ2-7, the complete variable domain reads DAGVTQSPTHLIKTRGQQVTLRCSPKSGHDTVSWYQQALGQGPQFIFQYYEEEERQRGNFPDRFSGHQFPNYSSELNVNALLLGDSALYLCASSLLSQGTFEQYFGPGTRLTVT.